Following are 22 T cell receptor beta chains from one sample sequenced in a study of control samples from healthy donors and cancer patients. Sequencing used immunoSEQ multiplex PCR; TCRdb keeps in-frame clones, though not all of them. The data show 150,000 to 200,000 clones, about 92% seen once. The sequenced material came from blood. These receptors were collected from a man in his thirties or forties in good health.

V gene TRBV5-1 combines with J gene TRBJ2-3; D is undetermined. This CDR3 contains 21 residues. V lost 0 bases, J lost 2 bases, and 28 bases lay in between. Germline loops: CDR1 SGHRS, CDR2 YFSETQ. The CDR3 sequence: CASSLVPPGQDGRRDTDTQYF. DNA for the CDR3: TGCGCCAGCAGCTTGGTTCCCCCCGGCCAGGATGGGCGGAGAGACACAGATACGCAGTATTTT.

CDR3 sequence: CASSKTAITGRSGYRGNQPQHF. The CDR3 DNA follows: TGTGCCAGCAGTAAAACCGCGATCACTGGCAGATCGGGATATCGCGGCAATCAGCCCCAGCATTTT. V usage is TRBV27 and J usage is TRBJ1-5; D is unclear. This CDR3 has 22 residues. CDR1 and CDR2 from the germline V gene are MNHEY and SMNVEV (reference sequence). The V gene lost 5 bases and the J gene lost 2 bases, with 34 bases spanning the gap.

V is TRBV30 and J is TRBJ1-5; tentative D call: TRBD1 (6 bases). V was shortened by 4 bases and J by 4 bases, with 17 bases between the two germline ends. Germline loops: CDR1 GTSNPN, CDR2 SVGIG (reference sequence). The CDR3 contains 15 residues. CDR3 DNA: TGTGCCTGGACGGGAGGGGGGAACCTAAATCAGCCCCAGCATTTT. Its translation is CAWTGGGNLNQPQHF.

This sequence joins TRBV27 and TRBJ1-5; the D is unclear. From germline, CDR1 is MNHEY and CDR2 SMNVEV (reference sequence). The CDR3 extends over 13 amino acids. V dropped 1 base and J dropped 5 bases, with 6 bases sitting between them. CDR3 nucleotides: TGTGCCAGCAGTTTATGGCGGGATCAGCCCCAGCATTTT. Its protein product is CASSLWRDQPQHF.

CDR3 sequence reads: CASSQDRSLRTDTQYF. The CDR3 DNA reads as TGCGCCAGCAGCCAAGATAGGTCACTGCGCACAGATACGCAGTATTTT. The chain couples TRBV4-3 to TRBJ2-3; unclear D gene. Looked up from germline, CDR1 is LGHNA and CDR2 is YSLEER. V lost 0 bases and J 1 base, leaving 11 bases between the germline ends. This CDR3 contains 16 residues.

As DNA, the CDR3 is TGTGCCACCAGTGATTTCTCTAGCGGGAACACCGGGGAGCTGTTTTTT. Translating gives CATSDFSSGNTGELFF. The chain carries TRBV24-1 and TRBJ2-2, with TRBD2 identical over 7 bases. The length of the CDR3 is 16 residues. Per germline, CDR1 KGHDR and CDR2 SFDVKD. V dropped 1 base and J dropped 1; count of bases not matched to a gene: 2.

The CDR3 protein is CASSLMGANYGYTF. The CDR3 nucleotides read TGTGCCAGCAGCTTAATGGGGGCTAACTATGGCTACACCTTC. V is TRBV7-9 and J is TRBJ1-2; tentative D call: TRBD1 (5 bases). The CDR3 is 14 residues long. Germline CDR1 and CDR2: SEHNR and FQNEAQ (reference sequence). Trimming took off 2 bases at V and 0 bases at J, with 7 bases between the two ends.

The CDR3, as DNA: TGTGCCAGCAGTGAAGAAAGTCCGAGGGACTATGGCTACACCTTC. Its protein is CASSEESPRDYGYTF. The chain carries TRBV6-1 and TRBJ1-2; D unclear. Per germline, CDR1 MNHNS and CDR2 SASEGT. The CDR3 spans 15 residues. The V end lost 1 base, the J end lost 3 bases, and 12 bases lay between the germline ends.

CDR3 amino acids: CASSLLGRENSPLHF. Written as DNA, the CDR3 is TGCGCCAGCAGCTTATTGGGACGCGAAAATTCACCCCTCCACTTT. The rearrangement joins TRBV5-1 to TRBJ1-6, with a weak D call TRBD1 (5 bases). CDR3 length: 15 amino acids. V dropped 2 bases and J dropped 7 bases, with 13 bases sitting between them. CDR1 is SGHRS, CDR2 YFSETQ, per germline. The complete variable domain, with remaining parts taken from reference TRBV5-1 and TRBJ1-6, reads KAGVTQTPRYLIKTRGQQVTLSCSPISGHRSVSWYQQTPGQGLQFLFEYFSETQRNKGNFPGRFSGRQFSNSRSEMNVSTLELGDSALYLCASSLLGRENSPLHFGNGTRLTVT.

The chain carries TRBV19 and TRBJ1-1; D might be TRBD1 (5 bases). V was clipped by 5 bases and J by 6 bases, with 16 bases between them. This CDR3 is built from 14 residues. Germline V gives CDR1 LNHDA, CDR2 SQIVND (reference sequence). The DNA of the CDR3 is TGTGCCAGTAGTCCACTTCAATCGGGGGCTGAAGCTTTCTTT. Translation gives CASSPLQSGAEAFF.

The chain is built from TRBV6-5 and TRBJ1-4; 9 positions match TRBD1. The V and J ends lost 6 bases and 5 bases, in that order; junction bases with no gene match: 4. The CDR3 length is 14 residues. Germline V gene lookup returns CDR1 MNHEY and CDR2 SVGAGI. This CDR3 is CASSRGQGNEKLFF. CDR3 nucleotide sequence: TGTGCCAGCAGCCGGGGACAGGGCAATGAAAAACTGTTTTTT.

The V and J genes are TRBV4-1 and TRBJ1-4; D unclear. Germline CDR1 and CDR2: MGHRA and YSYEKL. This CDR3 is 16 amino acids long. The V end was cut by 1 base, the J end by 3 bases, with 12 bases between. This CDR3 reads CASSQGLGSSNEKLFF. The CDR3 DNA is TGCGCCAGCAGCCAAGGTTTGGGCAGCTCTAATGAAAAACTGTTTTTT.

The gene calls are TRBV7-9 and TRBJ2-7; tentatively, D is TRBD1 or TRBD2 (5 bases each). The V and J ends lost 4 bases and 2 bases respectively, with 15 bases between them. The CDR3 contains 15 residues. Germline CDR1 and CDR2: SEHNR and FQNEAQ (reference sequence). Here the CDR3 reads CASSSVGAGTYEQYF. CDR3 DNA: TGTGCCAGCAGCTCAGTCGGGGCAGGAACCTACGAGCAGTACTTC.

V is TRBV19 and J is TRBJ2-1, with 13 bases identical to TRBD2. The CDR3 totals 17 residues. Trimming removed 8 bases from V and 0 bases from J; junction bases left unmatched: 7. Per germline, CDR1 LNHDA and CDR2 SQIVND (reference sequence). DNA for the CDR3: TGTGCCAGTGGGCGGGGACTAGCGGGGAGCTCCTACAATGAGCAGTTCTTC. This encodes CASGRGLAGSSYNEQFF.

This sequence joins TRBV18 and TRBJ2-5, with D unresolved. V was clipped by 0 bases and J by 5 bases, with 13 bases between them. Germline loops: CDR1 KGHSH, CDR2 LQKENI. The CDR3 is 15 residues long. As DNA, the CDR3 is TGTGCCAGCTCACCACCTTCTACTATGGGGGAGACCCAGTACTTC. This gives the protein CASSPPSTMGETQYF.

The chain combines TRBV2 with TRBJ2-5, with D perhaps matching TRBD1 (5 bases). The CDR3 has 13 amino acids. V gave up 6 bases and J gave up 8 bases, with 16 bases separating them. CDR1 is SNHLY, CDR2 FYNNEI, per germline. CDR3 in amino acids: CASSATGRETQYF. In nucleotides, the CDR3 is TGTGCCAGCAGCGCTACAGGAAGGGAAACCCAGTACTTC.

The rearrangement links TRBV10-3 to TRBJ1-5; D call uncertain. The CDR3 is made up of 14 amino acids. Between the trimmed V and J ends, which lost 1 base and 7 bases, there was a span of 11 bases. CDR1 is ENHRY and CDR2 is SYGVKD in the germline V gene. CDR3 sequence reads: CAISEYGLEQPQHF. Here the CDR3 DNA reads TGTGCCATCAGTGAGTACGGTCTGGAACAGCCCCAGCATTTT.

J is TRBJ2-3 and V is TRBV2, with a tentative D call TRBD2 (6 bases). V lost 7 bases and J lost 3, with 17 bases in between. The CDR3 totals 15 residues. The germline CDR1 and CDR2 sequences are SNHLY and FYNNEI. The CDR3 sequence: CASTQGGVPTDTQYF. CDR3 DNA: TGTGCCAGCACCCAGGGCGGGGTCCCAACAGATACGCAGTATTTT.

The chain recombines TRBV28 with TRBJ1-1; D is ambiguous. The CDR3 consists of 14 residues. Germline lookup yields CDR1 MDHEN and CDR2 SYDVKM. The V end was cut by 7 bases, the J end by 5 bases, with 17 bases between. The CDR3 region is CASIISGGRTEAFF. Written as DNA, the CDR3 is TGTGCCAGCATTATCTCGGGCGGCAGAACTGAAGCTTTCTTT.

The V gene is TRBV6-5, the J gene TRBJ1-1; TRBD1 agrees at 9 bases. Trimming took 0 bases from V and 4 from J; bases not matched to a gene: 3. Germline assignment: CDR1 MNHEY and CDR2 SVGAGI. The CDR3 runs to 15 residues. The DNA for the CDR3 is TGTGCCAGCAGTTACTCGAGGACAGGGGTCACTGAAGCTTTCTTT. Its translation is CASSYSRTGVTEAFF.

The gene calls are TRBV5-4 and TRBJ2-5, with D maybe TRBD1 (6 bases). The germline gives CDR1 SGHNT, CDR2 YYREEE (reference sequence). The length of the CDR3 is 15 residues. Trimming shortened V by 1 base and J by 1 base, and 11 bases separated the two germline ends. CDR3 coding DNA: TGTGCCAGCAGCTTGATTGGGGGCCCCCAAGAGACCCAGTACTTC. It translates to CASSLIGGPQETQYF.

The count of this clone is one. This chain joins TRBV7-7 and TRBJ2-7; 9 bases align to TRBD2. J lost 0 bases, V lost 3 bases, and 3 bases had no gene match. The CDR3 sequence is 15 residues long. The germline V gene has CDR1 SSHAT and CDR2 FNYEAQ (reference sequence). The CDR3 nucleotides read TGTGCCAGCAGCTTGCTAGCGGGGTCCTCCTACGAGCAGTACTTC. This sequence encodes CASSLLAGSSYEQYF.